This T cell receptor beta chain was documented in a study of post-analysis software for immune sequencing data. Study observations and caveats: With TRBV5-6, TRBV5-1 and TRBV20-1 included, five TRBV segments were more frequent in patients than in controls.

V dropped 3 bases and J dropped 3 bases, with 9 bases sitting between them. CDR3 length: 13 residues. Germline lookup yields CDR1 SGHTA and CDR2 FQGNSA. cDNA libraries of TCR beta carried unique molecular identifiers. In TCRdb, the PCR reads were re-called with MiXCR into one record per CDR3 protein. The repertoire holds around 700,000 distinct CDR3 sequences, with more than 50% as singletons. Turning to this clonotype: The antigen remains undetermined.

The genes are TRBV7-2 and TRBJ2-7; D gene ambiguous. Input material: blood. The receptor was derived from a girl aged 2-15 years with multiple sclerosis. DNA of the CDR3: TGTGCCAGCAGCTTTTGGAACTTCTACGAGCAGTACTTC. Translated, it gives CASSFWNFYEQYF. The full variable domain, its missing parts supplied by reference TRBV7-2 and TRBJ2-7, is GAGVSQSPSNKVTEKGKDVELRCDPISGHTALYWYRQSLGQGLEFLIYFQGNSAPDKSGLPSDRFSAERTGGSVSTLTIQRTQQEDSAVYLCASSFWNFYEQYFGPGTRLTVT.